What follows are 13 T cell receptor beta chains derived from one specimen sequenced in a study of blood T cell repertoires in COVID-19. The assay was immunoSEQ multiplex PCR, and TCRdb's table has in-frame clones only and misses some. This table has around 77,000 clones, around 86% appearing once. The material sequenced was peripheral blood. These receptors all stem from a man in his 70s with active or convalescent COVID-19.

V usage is TRBV2 and J usage is TRBJ2-7; D not resolved. CDR3 length: 13 residues. Germline V gene sequence: CDR1 SNHLY, CDR2 FYNNEI. V lost 1 base to trimming and J lost 8 bases, with 12 bases between them. CDR3 nucleotides: TGTGCCAGCAGTGAAGAGGCTAGTCAGAAGCAGTACTTC. This encodes CASSEEASQKQYF.

The chain has TRBV7-3 and TRBJ2-1, with 8 bases that match TRBD1. Germline CDR1 reads SGHTA; CDR2 reads FQGTGA. The V and J ends lost 6 bases and 8 bases, in that order; junction bases with no gene match: 6. The CDR3 contains 13 residues. CDR3 region: CASSYQGAYEQFF. The CDR3 DNA is TGTGCCAGCAGTTACCAGGGGGCTTATGAGCAGTTCTTC.

The chain has TRBV7-3 and TRBJ2-5, with 7 nucleotides matching TRBD1. Germline V lookup: CDR1 SGHTA, CDR2 FQGTGA. V shed 3 bases, J shed 5 bases, and the junction held 3 bases outside the gene matches. CDR3 length: 13 amino acids. CDR3 coding DNA: TGTGCCAGCAGCTTGGGACAGTATGAGACCCAGTACTTC. Residues: CASSLGQYETQYF.

The CDR3 region is CASTRTRDNEQFF. CDR3 DNA: TGTGCCAGCACTAGGACTAGGGACAATGAGCAGTTCTTC. The rearrangement links TRBV2 to TRBJ2-1, with 7 bases identical to TRBD2. After removal of 7 bases from V and 5 bases from J, the junction contained 5 bases not matched to a gene. The CDR3 length is 13 residues. Germline V CDR1 and CDR2: SNHLY, FYNNEI.

V and J are TRBV15 and TRBJ1-1; D perhaps matches TRBD1 (5 bases). In germline, CDR1 is LNHNV, CDR2 YYDKDF (reference sequence). Trimming pared 4 bases from V and 4 bases from J, leaving 16 bases between. This CDR3 region has 15 residues. For the CDR3, the DNA is TGTGCCACCAGCACCACGGTTCCCGGGGGCACTGAAGCTTTCTTT. This sequence encodes CATSTTVPGGTEAFF.

The V call is TRBV9, the J call TRBJ2-2, with D maybe TRBD2 (6 bases). CDR1 is SGDLS, CDR2 YYNGEE, per germline. V gave up 7 bases and J gave up 2 bases, with 12 bases separating them. There are 14 residues in the CDR3. The CDR3 nucleotides read TGTGCCAGCCGAAAGGAGGGAAACACCGGGGAGCTGTTTTTT. Protein sequence: CASRKEGNTGELFF.

The rearrangement links TRBV7-9 to TRBJ1-1, with D possibly TRBD1 on 6 matching bases. The CDR3 loop spans 13 amino acids. Trimming stripped 5 bases from V and 1 base from J, with 8 bases between. Germline V gene lookup returns CDR1 SEHNR and CDR2 FQNEAQ (reference sequence). The CDR3 DNA sequence: TGTGCCAGCAGCCGGACAGCGAACACTGAAGCTTTCTTT. This encodes CASSRTANTEAFF.

The chain is built from TRBV7-8 and TRBJ1-5; D call uncertain. Germline CDR1 SGHVS, CDR2 FQNEAQ. The CDR3 extends over 16 amino acids. The V end was cut by 7 bases, the J end by 1 base, with 17 bases between. CDR3 nucleotide sequence: TGTGCCAGCACACCCCTACGGAGCGGAAGCAATCAGCCCCAGCATTTT. Protein: CASTPLRSGSNQPQHF.

V usage is TRBV18 and J usage is TRBJ1-2; TRBD1 agrees at 9 bases. Germline-derived CDR1 and CDR2 are KGHSH and LQKENI. The junction had 22 bases not matched to a gene; V was cut back by 1 base and J by 4 bases. The CDR3 is 21 amino acids. CDR3 residues: CASSPLPLTGGERDFSYGYTF. The CDR3 DNA sequence: TGTGCCAGCTCACCACTACCATTAACAGGGGGCGAGCGAGACTTTTCCTATGGCTACACCTTC.

This chain uses TRBV7-3 with TRBJ2-2; no clear D. This CDR3 region has 13 residues. Trimming removed 4 bases from V and 6 bases from J, with 9 bases in between. Germline CDR1 and CDR2: SGHTA and FQGTGA. In DNA form, the CDR3 reads TGTGCCAGCAGCTACCCCGACTCCGGGGAGCTGTTTTTT. This codes for CASSYPDSGELFF.

CDR3 in amino acids: CASSLPTGRLNTEAFF. CDR3 in DNA: TGTGCCAGCAGTCTGCCGACAGGGCGATTGAACACTGAAGCTTTCTTT. The chain recombines TRBV28 with TRBJ1-1, with 7 positions matching TRBD1. Looked up from germline, CDR1 is MDHEN and CDR2 is SYDVKM. CDR3 size: 16 residues. V dropped 5 bases and J dropped 0; count of bases not matched to a gene: 9.

The CDR3 loop is CASSQDDPRGLAFSNEQFF. In nucleotides, the CDR3 is TGTGCCAGCAGCCAAGACGACCCGCGGGGACTAGCATTTAGCAATGAGCAGTTCTTC. The V gene is TRBV4-2, the J gene TRBJ2-1, with 9 positions matching TRBD2. Germline-derived CDR1 and CDR2 are LGHNA and YNFKEQ. Germline trimming cut 0 bases from V and 6 bases from J; bases unmatched to any gene: 15. This CDR3 has 19 amino acids.

The genes are TRBV24-1 and TRBJ2-2; 9 bases map to TRBD1. CDR3 length: 16 amino acids. V shed 4 bases and J 4 bases; nucleotides not matched to a gene: 6. Germline CDR1 reads KGHDR; CDR2 reads SFDVKD. In DNA, the CDR3 is TGTGCCACCAGTGAGGTGGGACAGGGAGGCACCGGGGAGCTGTTTTTT. Encoded protein: CATSEVGQGGTGELFF.